This T cell receptor beta chain was captured by sequencing in a study of cytomegalovirus exposure and HLA in healthy donors. Notes on the study in general: Association with HLA alleles at 0.05 false discovery rate was found for some 18,000 TCR beta sequences in a later analysis. TCR beta chains associated with HLA were, in a later analysis, more clonally expanded than equally common others.

Despite likely unrecorded immune exposures, the donors were nominally healthy at the time of sampling. The PCR made use of 60 Vbeta and 13 Jbeta primers. TCRdb keeps only in-frame clones here, not all; method: immunoSEQ multiplex PCR. Among fewer than 110,000 clones listed, about 85% were seen once. V was cut by 4 bases and J by 1 base, with 16 bases left in between. The CDR3 totals 16 residues. Germline V lookup: CDR1 KGHSH, CDR2 LQKENI. This clone was picked up a small number of times. Antigen specificity is unknown. Sequenced input: PBMCs. This receptor was identified in a man between 25 and 39 years old in good health and CMV-seronegative. The chain joins TRBV18 to TRBJ1-1; unclear D gene. CDR3 loop: CASSQAASFGNTEAFF. The CDR3, as DNA: TGTGCCAGCTCACAGGCGGCGTCCTTTGGGAACACTGAAGCTTTCTTT.